This entry concerns a single T cell receptor beta chain. Antigen unknown. This table comes from immunoSEQ multiplex PCR, and its TCRdb copy is limited to in-frame clones, with some not included. The sample has approximately 190,000 clones; over 80% are singletons. The CDR3 is 14 residues long. Germline V CDR1 and CDR2: MNHEY, SMNVEV (reference sequence). Trimming took off 3 bases at V and 2 bases at J, with 11 bases between the two ends. These data belong to a study of T cell responses to AZD1222 COVID-19 vaccine. Study results and caveats: Spike-specific TCR breadth and depth rose after two AZD1222 doses.

The sequences come from peripheral blood, collected on day 0 of AZD1222 vaccination. The sequence came from an adult in good health. The chain employs TRBV27 and TRBJ2-7; TRBD1 might be the D (6 bases). The CDR3 DNA reads TGTGCCAGCAGTTTCATGCAGGGGCCCTACGAGCAGTACTTC. Residues: CASSFMQGPYEQYF.